The entry below gives a single T cell receptor beta chain sequence along with its context. This sample is drawn from a study of blood T cell repertoires in COVID-19. Per the original methods: By means of reference gene primer amplification, nucleated cell counts were estimated. The repertoire was sequenced with immunoSEQ multiplex PCR; TCRdb's copy has only in-frame clones and lacks some. That table gives V, J and clone size, and the DNA gave D and trimming. The data hold under 75,000 clones, with about three quarters observed a single time. The sample taken for sequencing was peripheral blood. This clonotype was sampled from a woman over 75 with acute or convalescent COVID-19.

The CDR3 DNA sequence: TGTGCCAGCAGTGCCCGGGACAGGGTGGCCTATGGCTACACCTTC. Its translation: CASSARDRVAYGYTF. J is TRBJ1-2 and V is TRBV6-6; TRBD1 agrees at 9 bases. This CDR3 spans 15 amino acids. Unmatched junction bases numbered 8, after V lost 5 bases and J lost 4 bases. Germline assignment: CDR1 MNHNY and CDR2 SVGAGI (reference sequence).